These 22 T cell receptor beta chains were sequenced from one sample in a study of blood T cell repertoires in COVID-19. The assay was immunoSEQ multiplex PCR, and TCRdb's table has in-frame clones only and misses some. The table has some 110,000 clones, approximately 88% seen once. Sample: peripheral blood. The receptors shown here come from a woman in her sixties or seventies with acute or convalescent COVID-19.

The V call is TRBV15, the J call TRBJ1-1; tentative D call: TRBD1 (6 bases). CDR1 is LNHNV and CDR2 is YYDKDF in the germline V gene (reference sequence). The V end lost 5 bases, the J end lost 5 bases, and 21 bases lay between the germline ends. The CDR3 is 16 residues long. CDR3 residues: CATSPLRGGPGTEAFF. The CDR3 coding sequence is TGTGCCACCAGCCCGTTGAGGGGGGGGCCGGGAACTGAAGCTTTCTTT. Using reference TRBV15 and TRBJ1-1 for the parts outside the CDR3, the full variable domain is DAMVIQNPRYQVTQFGKPVTLSCSQTLNHNVMYWYQQKSSQAPKLLFHYYDKDFNNEADTPDNFQSRRPNTSFCFLDIRSPGLGDTAMYLCATSPLRGGPGTEAFFGQGTRLTVV.

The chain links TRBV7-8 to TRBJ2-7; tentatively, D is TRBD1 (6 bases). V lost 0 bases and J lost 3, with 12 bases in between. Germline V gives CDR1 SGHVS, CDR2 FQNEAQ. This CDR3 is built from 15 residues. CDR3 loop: CASSLAGRQVYEQYF. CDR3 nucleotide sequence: TGTGCCAGCAGCTTAGCGGGCCGACAGGTCTACGAGCAGTACTTC.

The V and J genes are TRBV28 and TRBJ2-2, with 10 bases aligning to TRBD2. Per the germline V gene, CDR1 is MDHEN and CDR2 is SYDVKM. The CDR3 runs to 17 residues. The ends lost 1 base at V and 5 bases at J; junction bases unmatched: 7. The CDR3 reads CASSLLLAGPPTGELFF. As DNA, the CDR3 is TGTGCCAGCAGTTTATTACTAGCGGGACCCCCGACCGGGGAGCTGTTTTTT.

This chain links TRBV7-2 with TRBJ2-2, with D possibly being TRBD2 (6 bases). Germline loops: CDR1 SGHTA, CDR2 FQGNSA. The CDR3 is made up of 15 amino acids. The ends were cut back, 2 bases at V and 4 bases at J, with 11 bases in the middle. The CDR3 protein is CASSLRLDGTGELFF. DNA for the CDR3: TGTGCCAGCAGCTTAAGACTAGACGGCACCGGGGAGCTGTTTTTT.

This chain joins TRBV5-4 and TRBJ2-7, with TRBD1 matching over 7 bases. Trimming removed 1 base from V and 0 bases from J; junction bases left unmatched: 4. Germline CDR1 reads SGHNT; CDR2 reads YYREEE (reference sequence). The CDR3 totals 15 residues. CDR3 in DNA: TGTGCCAGCAGCTTGCCGACAGGGAGCTCCTACGAGCAGTACTTC. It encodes CASSLPTGSSYEQYF.

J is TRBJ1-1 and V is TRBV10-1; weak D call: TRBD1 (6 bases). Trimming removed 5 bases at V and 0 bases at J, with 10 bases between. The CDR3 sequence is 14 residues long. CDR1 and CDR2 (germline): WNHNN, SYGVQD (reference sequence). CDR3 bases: TGCGCCAGCAGTTTGGACAGCTTGAACACTGAAGCTTTCTTT. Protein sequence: CASSLDSLNTEAFF.

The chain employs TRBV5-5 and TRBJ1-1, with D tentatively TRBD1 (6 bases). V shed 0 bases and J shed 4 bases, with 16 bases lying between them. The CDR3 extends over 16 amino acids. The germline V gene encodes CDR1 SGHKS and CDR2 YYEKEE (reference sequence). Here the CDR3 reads CASSLAGHRAGTEAFF. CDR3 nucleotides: TGTGCCAGCAGCTTGGCGGGACACCGGGCCGGCACTGAAGCTTTCTTT.

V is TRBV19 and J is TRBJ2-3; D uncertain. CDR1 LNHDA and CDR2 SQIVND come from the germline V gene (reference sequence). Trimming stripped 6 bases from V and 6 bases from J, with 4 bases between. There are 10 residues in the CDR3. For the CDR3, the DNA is TGTGCCAGTAGCGGTGATACGCAGTATTTT. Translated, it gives CASSGDTQYF.

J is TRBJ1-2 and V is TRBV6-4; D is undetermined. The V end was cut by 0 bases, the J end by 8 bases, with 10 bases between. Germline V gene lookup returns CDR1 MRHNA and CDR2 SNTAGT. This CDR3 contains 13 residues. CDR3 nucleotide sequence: TGTGCCAGCAGTGACTCAACAGTTGGAGGCTACACCTTC. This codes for CASSDSTVGGYTF.

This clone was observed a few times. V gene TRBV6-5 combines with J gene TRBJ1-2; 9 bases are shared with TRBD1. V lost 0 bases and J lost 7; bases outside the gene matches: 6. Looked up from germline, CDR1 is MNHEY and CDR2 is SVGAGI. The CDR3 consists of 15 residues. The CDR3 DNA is TGTGCCAGCAGTTACTCGCCGGGACAGGGTTCTGGCTACACCTTC. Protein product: CASSYSPGQGSGYTF.

The CDR3 spells CASSLGSSGWNTGELFF. CDR3 DNA: TGTGCCAGCAGCTTGGGGTCTAGCGGATGGAACACCGGGGAGCTGTTTTTT. The chain is built from TRBV5-4 and TRBJ2-2; TRBD2 matches at 7 bases. CDR3 length: 17 amino acids. V was clipped by 0 bases and J by 1 base; unmatched bases: 6. CDR1 is SGHNT, CDR2 YYREEE, per germline (reference sequence).

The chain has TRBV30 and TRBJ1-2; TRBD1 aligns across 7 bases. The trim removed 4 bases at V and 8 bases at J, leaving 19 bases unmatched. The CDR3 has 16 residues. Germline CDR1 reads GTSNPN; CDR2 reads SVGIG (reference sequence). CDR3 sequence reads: CAWKVVGQNPPKGYTF. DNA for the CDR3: TGTGCCTGGAAGGTCGTGGGACAGAACCCGCCAAAGGGCTACACCTTC.

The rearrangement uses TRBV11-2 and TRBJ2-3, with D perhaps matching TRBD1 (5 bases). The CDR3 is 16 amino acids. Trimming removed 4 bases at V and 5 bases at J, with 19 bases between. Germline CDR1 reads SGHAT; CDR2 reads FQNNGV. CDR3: CASSSQEGVQKDTQYF. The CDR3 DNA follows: TGTGCCAGCAGCTCGCAGGAAGGGGTCCAAAAAGATACGCAGTATTTT.

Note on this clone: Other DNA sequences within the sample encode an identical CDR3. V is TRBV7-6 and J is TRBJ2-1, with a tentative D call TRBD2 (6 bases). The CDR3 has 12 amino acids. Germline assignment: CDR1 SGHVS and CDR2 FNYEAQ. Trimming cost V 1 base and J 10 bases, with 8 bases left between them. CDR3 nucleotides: TGTGCCAGCAGCTTAGGGGGAGGCGAGCAGTTCTTC. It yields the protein CASSLGGGEQFF.

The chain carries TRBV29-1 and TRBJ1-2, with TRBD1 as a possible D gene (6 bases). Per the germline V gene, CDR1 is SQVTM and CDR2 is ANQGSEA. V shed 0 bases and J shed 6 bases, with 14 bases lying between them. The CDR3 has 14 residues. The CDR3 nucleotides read TGCAGCGTTGAAGAAGGTTGGAAGGGGGATGGCTACACCTTC. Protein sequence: CSVEEGWKGDGYTF.

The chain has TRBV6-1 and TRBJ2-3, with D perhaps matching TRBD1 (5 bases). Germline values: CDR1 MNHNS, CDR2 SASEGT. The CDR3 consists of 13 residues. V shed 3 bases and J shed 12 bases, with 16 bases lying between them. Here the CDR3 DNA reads TGTGCCAGCAGTGATCAGGGTTATATACGACAGTATTTT. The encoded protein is CASSDQGYIRQYF.

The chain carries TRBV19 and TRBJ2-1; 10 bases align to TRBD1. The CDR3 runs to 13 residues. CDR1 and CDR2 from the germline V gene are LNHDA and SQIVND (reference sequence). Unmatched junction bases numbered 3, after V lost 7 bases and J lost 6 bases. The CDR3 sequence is CASTRTGGNEQFF. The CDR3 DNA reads TGTGCCAGTACCCGGACAGGGGGCAATGAGCAGTTCTTC.

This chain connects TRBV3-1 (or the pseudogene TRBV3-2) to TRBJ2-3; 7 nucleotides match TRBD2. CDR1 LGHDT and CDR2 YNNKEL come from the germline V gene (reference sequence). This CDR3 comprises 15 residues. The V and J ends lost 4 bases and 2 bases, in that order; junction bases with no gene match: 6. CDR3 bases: TGTGCCAGCAGCCCCCTAGCGGTTGTCACAGATACGCAGTATTTT. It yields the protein CASSPLAVVTDTQYF.

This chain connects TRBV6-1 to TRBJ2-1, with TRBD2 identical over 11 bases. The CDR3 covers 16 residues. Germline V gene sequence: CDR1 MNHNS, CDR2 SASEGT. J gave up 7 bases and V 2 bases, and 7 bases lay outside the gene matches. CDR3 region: CASSEIRGLADNEQFF. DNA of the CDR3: TGTGCCAGCAGTGAAATAAGGGGACTAGCGGATAATGAGCAGTTCTTC.

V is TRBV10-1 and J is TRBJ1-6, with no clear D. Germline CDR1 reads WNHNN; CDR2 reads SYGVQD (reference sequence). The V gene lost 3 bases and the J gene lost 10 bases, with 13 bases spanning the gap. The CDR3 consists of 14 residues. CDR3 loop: CASSESQRGSPLHF. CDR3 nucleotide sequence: TGCGCCAGCAGTGAAAGTCAGAGAGGATCACCCCTCCACTTT.

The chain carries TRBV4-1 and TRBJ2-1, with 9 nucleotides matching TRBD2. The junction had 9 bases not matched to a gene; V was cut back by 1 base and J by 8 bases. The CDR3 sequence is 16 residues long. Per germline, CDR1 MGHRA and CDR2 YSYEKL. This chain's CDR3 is CASSQGPLAGADEQFF. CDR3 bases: TGCGCCAGCAGCCAAGGGCCACTAGCGGGCGCGGATGAGCAGTTCTTC.

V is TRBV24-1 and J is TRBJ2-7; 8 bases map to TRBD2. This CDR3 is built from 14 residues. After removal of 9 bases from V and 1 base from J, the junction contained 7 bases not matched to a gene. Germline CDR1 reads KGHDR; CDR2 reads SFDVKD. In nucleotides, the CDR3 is TGTGCCACCTCTCGCGGGAGGTCATCCTACGAGCAGTACTTC. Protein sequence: CATSRGRSSYEQYF.